Each of the 30 T cell receptor beta chains below was sequenced from the same sample in a study of blood T cell repertoires in COVID-19 (dated by TCRdb to about 2020). The library came from the immunoSEQ multiplex PCR assay. The source is immuneACCESS, and TCRdb retained only in-frame sequences with V and J called. Part of the clones is not carried over; for the studies checked, unresolved V genes explain less than half of this, and the remainder is unexplained. Recorded for this sample are some 150,000 clones; about 88% of them occurred a single time. Together, the top ten hold about 0.77% of the sample. Sequencing was carried out using PBMCs or T cells enriched from blood (not recorded which). The origin of the receptors is a woman between 18 and 30 years old who had recovered from COVID-19.

The chain is built from TRBV11-2 and TRBJ2-7; 8 bases match TRBD2. Looked up from germline, CDR1 is SGHAT and CDR2 is FQNNGV. Trimming at V came to 0 bases and at J to 1 base, leaving 5 bases not matched to a gene. There are 16 residues in the CDR3. The CDR3 is CASSLDNPSGSYEQYF. The CDR3 region has the DNA TGTGCCAGCAGCTTAGATAATCCTAGCGGGTCCTACGAGCAGTACTTC.

This clone came up a few times. V gene TRBV25-1 combines with J gene TRBJ2-2; D perhaps matches TRBD2 (7 bases). Per the germline V gene, CDR1 is MGHDK and CDR2 is SYGVNS. The V end lost 7 bases, the J end lost 6 bases, and 12 bases lay between the germline ends. The CDR3 loop spans 13 amino acids. CDR3 sequence reads: CASKSGGPGELFF. The CDR3 bases are TGTGCCAGCAAATCGGGGGGCCCCGGGGAGCTGTTTTTT.

The chain has TRBV27 and TRBJ2-7; 7 nucleotides line up with TRBD1. Per the germline V gene, CDR1 is MNHEY and CDR2 is SMNVEV (reference sequence). V shed 8 bases and J 5 bases; nucleotides not matched to a gene: 9. This CDR3 has 13 residues. CDR3 region: CASGLTGFHEQYF. For the CDR3, the DNA is TGTGCCAGCGGGCTGACAGGGTTCCACGAGCAGTACTTC.

CDR3 region: CATSAHSGRAWDTQYF. The CDR3 nucleotides read TGTGCCACCAGTGCCCATAGCGGGAGGGCCTGGGATACGCAGTATTTT. The V gene is TRBV24-1, the J gene TRBJ2-3, with TRBD2 matching over 11 bases. Trimming cost V 5 bases and J 6 bases; bases outside gene matches: 9. This CDR3 contains 16 residues. The germline V gene has CDR1 KGHDR and CDR2 SFDVKD.

The rearrangement links TRBV2 to TRBJ2-7, with 9 bases matching TRBD1. V shed 9 bases, J shed 6 bases, and the junction held 12 bases outside the gene matches. Per the germline V gene, CDR1 is SNHLY and CDR2 is FYNNEI. The CDR3 loop spans 14 amino acids. This CDR3 is CASRTGTGISEQYF. The CDR3 DNA reads TGTGCCAGTAGAACCGGGACAGGGATCTCCGAGCAGTACTTC.

The rearrangement uses TRBV27 and TRBJ2-1; 11 bases match TRBD1. J was trimmed by 6 bases and V by 4 bases; bases with no gene match: 2. Germline V CDR1 and CDR2: MNHEY, SMNVEV (reference sequence). CDR3 length equals 14 residues. Here the CDR3 reads CASSYGTGGNEQFF. In nucleotides, the CDR3 is TGTGCCAGCAGTTACGGGACAGGGGGCAATGAGCAGTTCTTC.

This clone came up a few times. V gene TRBV24-1 combines with J gene TRBJ2-1; perhaps TRBD2 as D (6 bases). Germline loops: CDR1 KGHDR, CDR2 SFDVKD. The V end was cut by 3 bases, the J end by 6 bases, with 14 bases between. The CDR3 contains 15 residues. CDR3 in amino acids: CATSDGSGDVNEQFF. CDR3 nucleotide sequence: TGTGCCACCAGTGATGGATCGGGAGATGTCAATGAGCAGTTCTTC.

The V gene is TRBV4-3, the J gene TRBJ2-7, with 7 bases lining up with TRBD2. Losses at the gene ends were 0 bases for V and 0 bases for J; bases not matched to a gene: 5. From germline, CDR1 is LGHNA and CDR2 YSLEER. CDR3 length: 16 amino acids. Here the CDR3 reads CASSQDFSGGSYEQYF. The CDR3 region has the DNA TGCGCCAGCAGCCAAGATTTTTCGGGGGGCTCCTACGAGCAGTACTTC.

The gene calls are TRBV28 and TRBJ2-3; TRBD1 is a possible D gene (6 bases). In germline, CDR1 is MDHEN, CDR2 SYDVKM. The V end lost 2 bases, the J end lost 4 bases, and 13 bases lay between the germline ends. CDR3 length equals 15 residues. In DNA, the CDR3 is TGTGCCAGCAGTTTAACTCACAGGGCGTCAGATACGCAGTATTTT. It is translated as CASSLTHRASDTQYF.

The sample holds a few counts of this clone. The rearrangement uses TRBV5-1 and TRBJ2-7; 10 bases fit TRBD1. Germline values: CDR1 SGHRS, CDR2 YFSETQ. V shed 4 bases and J 6 bases; nucleotides not matched to a gene: 7. This CDR3 region has 14 residues. CDR3 nucleotide sequence: TGCGCCAGCAGCACCGTGGGACAGGGGCTCGAGCAGTACTTC. Its translation: CASSTVGQGLEQYF.

This clone was observed a few times. J is TRBJ2-7 and V is TRBV28, with 10 bases identical to TRBD1. The CDR3 is 13 amino acids. The germline V gene encodes CDR1 MDHEN and CDR2 SYDVKM. The V segment lost 5 bases and the J segment 11 bases; nucleotides outside the gene matches: 9. CDR3 DNA: TGTGCCAGCAGTCCAACCGGGACAGGGGTGGAGTACTTC. Its protein product is CASSPTGTGVEYF.

Only a few counts were recorded for this clone. This sample includes further DNA sequences coding for the same CDR3. The chain has TRBV5-1 and TRBJ1-2, with D uncertain. Germline loops: CDR1 SGHRS, CDR2 YFSETQ. This CDR3 is 13 amino acids long. Trimming removed 0 bases at V and 3 bases at J, with 6 bases between. The CDR3 loop is CASSLDTDYGYTF. CDR3 nucleotides: TGCGCCAGCAGCTTGGACACCGACTATGGCTACACCTTC.

Concerning this clone itself: This CDR3 is also generated by other DNA sequences in the sample. J is TRBJ2-7 and V is TRBV29-1; D unclear. There are 11 residues in the CDR3. The germline V gene encodes CDR1 SQVTM and CDR2 ANQGSEA. The germline V and J ends were trimmed by 3 bases and 3 bases, with 6 bases remaining between them. The CDR3: CSVEVSYEQYF. The CDR3 bases are TGCAGCGTTGAGGTGAGCTACGAGCAGTACTTC.

The rearrangement joins TRBV21-1 to TRBJ2-1; the D call TRBD1 from the table was never checked on the DNA. TRBV21-1 is a documented pseudogene. The CDR3 is made up of 15 amino acids. In DNA, the CDR3 is TGTGCCAGCACCTCCGACAGGGGATGGGACAATGAGCAGTTCTTC. Translated: CASTSDRGWDNEQFF.

The chain links TRBV4-2 to TRBJ2-1, with D perhaps matching TRBD2 (6 bases). Trimming left V 0 bases short and J 0 bases short, with 9 bases between. The germline CDR1 and CDR2 sequences are LGHNA and YNFKEQ. This CDR3 region has 16 residues. The CDR3 sequence: CASSQDFGGSYNEQFF. Written as DNA, the CDR3 is TGTGCCAGCAGCCAAGATTTCGGGGGCTCCTACAATGAGCAGTTCTTC.

The V gene is TRBV28, the J gene TRBJ1-2, with D possibly matching TRBD1 (6 bases). CDR3 length: 13 amino acids. Germline lookup yields CDR1 MDHEN and CDR2 SYDVKM. The V and J ends lost 6 bases and 3 bases respectively, with 11 bases between them. CDR3 loop: CASRLTGYYGYTF. The CDR3, as DNA: TGTGCCAGCAGATTGACAGGCTACTATGGCTACACCTTC.

The chain combines TRBV10-3 with TRBJ1-5; D might be TRBD1 (5 bases). Trimming left V 10 bases short and J 5 bases short, with 15 bases between. The length of the CDR3 is 13 residues. CDR1 and CDR2 (germline): ENHRY, SYGVKD. The CDR3 here is CATVTDPDQPQHF. CDR3 nucleotides: TGTGCCACAGTGACAGATCCAGATCAGCCCCAGCATTTT.

CDR3 sequence (DNA): TGTGCCAGCAGCAAGAGGGCAGGGGGAGAGACTGAAGCTTTCTTT. It is translated as CASSKRAGGETEAFF. The chain has TRBV14 and TRBJ1-1; the match to TRBD1 covers 7 bases. The CDR3 contains 15 residues. Germline CDR1 SGHDN, CDR2 FVKESK. V gave up 5 bases and J gave up 5 bases; unmatched junction bases: 11.

This CDR3 reads CASSSSYRKTQYF. CDR3 in DNA: TGTGCCAGCAGCTCGTCCTACAGGAAAACGCAGTATTTT. V is TRBV3-1 (or the pseudogene TRBV3-2) and J is TRBJ2-3, with D tentatively TRBD1 (5 bases). The ends were cut back, 5 bases at V and 9 bases at J, with 15 bases in the middle. CDR1 is LGHDT and CDR2 is YNNKEL in the germline V gene (reference sequence). CDR3 size: 13 residues.

This sequence joins TRBV5-6 and TRBJ1-2; no definite D call. Germline values: CDR1 SGHDT, CDR2 YYEEEE. V was cut by 0 bases and J by 4 bases, with 13 bases left in between. The CDR3 loop spans 15 amino acids. Here the CDR3 reads CASSLGSAGSYGYTF. CDR3 bases: TGTGCCAGCAGCTTGGGGTCGGCAGGCTCCTATGGCTACACCTTC.

CDR3 residues: CASSQDRMTSGRYVGYF. DNA for the CDR3: TGTGCCAGCAGCCAAGATCGTATGACTAGCGGGAGGTACGTGGGGTACTTC. The chain is built from TRBV4-2 and TRBJ2-7; 13 positions match TRBD2. J gave up 12 bases and V 0 bases, and 14 bases lay outside the gene matches. Germline loops: CDR1 LGHNA, CDR2 YNFKEQ. There are 17 residues in the CDR3.

V and J are TRBV30 and TRBJ2-2; D ambiguous. The CDR3 length is 12 residues. Germline V gene data show CDR1 as GTSNPN and CDR2 as SVGIG (reference sequence). The ends were cut back, 5 bases at V and 5 bases at J, with 9 bases in the middle. The CDR3 protein is CAWGHGTGELFF. The CDR3 DNA follows: TGTGCCTGGGGGCACGGGACCGGGGAGCTGTTTTTT.

DNA of the CDR3: TGTGCCAGCAGTGTGCCTAGCGACAACACCGGGGAGCTGTTTTTT. Translation gives CASSVPSDNTGELFF. V is TRBV6-2 or TRBV6-3 and J is TRBJ2-2; a possible D gene is TRBD2 (6 bases). The V gene's germline CDR1 is MNHEY and CDR2 SVGEGT. This CDR3 contains 15 residues. V was cut by 5 bases and J by 2 bases, with 12 bases left in between.

This clone was picked up a small number of times. The rearrangement links TRBV4-2 to TRBJ2-7; 13 bases fit TRBD2. The ends lost 2 bases at V and 2 bases at J; junction bases unmatched: 6. Per the germline V gene, CDR1 is LGHNA and CDR2 is YNFKEQ. This CDR3 contains 17 residues. The CDR3 region has the DNA TGTGCCAGCAGCCAACTCTCCGGGACTAGCGGGACCTACGAGCAGTACTTC. It is translated as CASSQLSGTSGTYEQYF.

The chain employs TRBV5-4 and TRBJ1-6; 10 bases line up with TRBD1. V lost 4 bases to trimming and J lost 6 bases; unmatched junction nucleotides: 7. Germline values: CDR1 SGHNT, CDR2 YYREEE (reference sequence). The CDR3 loop spans 16 amino acids. The CDR3 loop is CASSTGTGASNSPLHF. The DNA for the CDR3 is TGTGCCAGCAGCACCGGGACAGGGGCTTCTAATTCACCCCTCCACTTT.

About this clone itself: Other DNA sequences within the sample encode an identical CDR3. This rearrangement joins TRBV7-9 to TRBJ1-2, with D unclear. Trimming took off 3 bases at V and 0 bases at J, with 5 bases between the two ends. Germline CDR1 and CDR2: SEHNR and FQNEAQ (reference sequence). The CDR3 extends over 13 amino acids. As DNA, the CDR3 is TGTGCCAGCAGCTTGGGCACTAACTATGGCTACACCTTC. This translates into CASSLGTNYGYTF.

The chain links TRBV20-1 to TRBJ2-7, with a weak D call TRBD1 (6 bases). The CDR3 loop spans 11 amino acids. The germline V gene has CDR1 DFQATT and CDR2 SNEGSKA (reference sequence). CDR3 amino acids: CLTGTRDEQYF. The CDR3, as DNA: TGCCTCACCGGGACAAGGGATGAGCAGTACTTC.

The rearrangement links TRBV28 to TRBJ1-5; unclear D gene. The CDR3 has 11 amino acids. Per germline, CDR1 MDHEN and CDR2 SYDVKM. With 4 bases removed from V and 10 bases from J, the gap between germline ends came to 8 bases. This CDR3 reads CASSSPFPQHF. The CDR3, as DNA: TGTGCCAGCAGTTCCCCCTTTCCCCAGCATTTT.

The CDR3 region has the DNA TGCGCCAGCAGCCAAGATGGAGCGGGACCCTCCTACAATGAGCAGTTCTTC. It yields the protein CASSQDGAGPSYNEQFF. The V call is TRBV4-1, the J call TRBJ2-1; 7 nucleotides agree with TRBD2. There are 17 residues in the CDR3. Trimming removed 0 bases from V and 0 bases from J; junction bases left unmatched: 5. Germline V CDR1 and CDR2: MGHRA, YSYEKL.

The CDR3 coding sequence is TGCGCCAGCAGCTGGACTCCCGACTTCACCGGGGAGCTGTTTTTT. Protein: CASSWTPDFTGELFF. The chain couples TRBV5-1 to TRBJ2-2, with D possibly TRBD2 on 5 matching bases. Germline CDR1 SGHRS, CDR2 YFSETQ. The CDR3 totals 15 residues. Trimming left V 3 bases short and J 4 bases short, with 13 bases between.